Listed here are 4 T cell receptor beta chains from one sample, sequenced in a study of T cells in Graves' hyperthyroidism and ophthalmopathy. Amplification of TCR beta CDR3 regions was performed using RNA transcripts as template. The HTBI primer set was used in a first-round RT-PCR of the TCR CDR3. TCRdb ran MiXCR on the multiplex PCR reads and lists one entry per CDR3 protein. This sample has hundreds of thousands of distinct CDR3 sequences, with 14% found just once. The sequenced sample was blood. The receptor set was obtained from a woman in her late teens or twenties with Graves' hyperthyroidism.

The CDR3 is CASSGPARRESRNEQFF. DNA for the CDR3: TGCGCCAGCAGCGGACCGGCGCGGCGGGAGTCTCGTAATGAGCAGTTCTTC. The chain has TRBV4-1 and TRBJ2-1; 7 bases line up with TRBD2. With V trimmed by 5 bases and J by 7 bases, 17 bases remained unmatched. This CDR3 region has 17 residues. Germline V gives CDR1 MGHRA, CDR2 YSYEKL.

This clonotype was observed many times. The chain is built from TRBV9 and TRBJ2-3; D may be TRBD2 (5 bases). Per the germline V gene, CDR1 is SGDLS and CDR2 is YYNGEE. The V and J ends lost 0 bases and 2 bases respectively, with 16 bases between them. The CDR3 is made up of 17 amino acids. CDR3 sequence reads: CASSVDPKEDFTDTQYF. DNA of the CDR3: TGTGCCAGCAGCGTAGACCCTAAGGAGGACTTCACAGATACGCAGTATTTT.

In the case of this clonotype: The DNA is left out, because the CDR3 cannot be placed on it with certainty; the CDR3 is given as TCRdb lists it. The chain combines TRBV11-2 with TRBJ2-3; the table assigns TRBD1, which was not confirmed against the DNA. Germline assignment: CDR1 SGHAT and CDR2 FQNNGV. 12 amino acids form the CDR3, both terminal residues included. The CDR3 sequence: CASSSSGPHKYF.

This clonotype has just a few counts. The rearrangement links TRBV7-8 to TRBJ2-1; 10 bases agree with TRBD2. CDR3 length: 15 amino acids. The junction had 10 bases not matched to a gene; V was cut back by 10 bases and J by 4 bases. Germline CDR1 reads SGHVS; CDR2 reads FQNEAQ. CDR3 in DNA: TGTGCCACCGTCTTATGGACTAGCGGTTACAATGAGCAGTTCTTC. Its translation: CATVLWTSGYNEQFF.